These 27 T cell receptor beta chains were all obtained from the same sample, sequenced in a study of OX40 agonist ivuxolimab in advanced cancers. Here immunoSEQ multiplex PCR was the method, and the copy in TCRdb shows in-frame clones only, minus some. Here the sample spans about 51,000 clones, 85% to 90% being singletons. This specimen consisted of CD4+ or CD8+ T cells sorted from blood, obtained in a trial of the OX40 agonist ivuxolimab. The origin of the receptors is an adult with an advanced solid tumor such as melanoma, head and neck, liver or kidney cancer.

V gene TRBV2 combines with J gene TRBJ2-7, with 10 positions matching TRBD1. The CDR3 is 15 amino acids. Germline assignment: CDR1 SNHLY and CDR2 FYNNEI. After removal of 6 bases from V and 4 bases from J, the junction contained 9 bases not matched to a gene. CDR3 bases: TGTGCCAGCAGCCTCACCGGGACAGGGGTTTACGAGCAGTACTTC. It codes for CASSLTGTGVYEQYF.

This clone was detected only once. In DNA, the CDR3 is TGTGCCAGCTCACCATCTCGGGGGGCGGAAGAGACCCAGTACTTC. Protein product: CASSPSRGAEETQYF. The chain uses TRBV18 and TRBJ2-5; a possible D gene is TRBD2 (7 bases). The CDR3 has 15 residues. Trimming pared 2 bases from V and 3 bases from J, leaving 13 bases between. CDR1 and CDR2 (germline): KGHSH, LQKENI.

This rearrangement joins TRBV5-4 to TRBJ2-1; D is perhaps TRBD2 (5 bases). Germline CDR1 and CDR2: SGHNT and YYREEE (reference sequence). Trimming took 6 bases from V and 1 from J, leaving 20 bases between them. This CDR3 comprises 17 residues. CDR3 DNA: TGTGCCAGCACCCTGGGGAGCCGACCCAATTCCTACAATGAGCAGTTCTTC. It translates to CASTLGSRPNSYNEQFF.

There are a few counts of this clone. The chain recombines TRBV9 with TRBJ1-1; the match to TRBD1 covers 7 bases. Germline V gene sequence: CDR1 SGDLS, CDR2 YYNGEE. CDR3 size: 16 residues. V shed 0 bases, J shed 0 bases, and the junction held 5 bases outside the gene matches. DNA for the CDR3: TGTGCCAGCAGCGTAGGTTTGGGACAGATGAACACTGAAGCTTTCTTT. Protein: CASSVGLGQMNTEAFF.

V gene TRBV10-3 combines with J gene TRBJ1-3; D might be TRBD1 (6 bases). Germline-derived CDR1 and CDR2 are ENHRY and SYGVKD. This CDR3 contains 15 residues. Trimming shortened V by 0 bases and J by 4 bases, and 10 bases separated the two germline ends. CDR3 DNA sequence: TGTGCCATCAGTGAGTCCACAGGGTGGGGAAACACCATATATTTT. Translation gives CAISESTGWGNTIYF.

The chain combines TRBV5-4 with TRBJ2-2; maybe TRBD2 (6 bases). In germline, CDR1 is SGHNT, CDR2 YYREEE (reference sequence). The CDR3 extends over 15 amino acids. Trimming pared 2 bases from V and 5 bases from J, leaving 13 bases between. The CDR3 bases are TGTGCCAGCAGCTTCGAAAGGGGAGGTACCGGGGAGCTGTTTTTT. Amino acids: CASSFERGGTGELFF.

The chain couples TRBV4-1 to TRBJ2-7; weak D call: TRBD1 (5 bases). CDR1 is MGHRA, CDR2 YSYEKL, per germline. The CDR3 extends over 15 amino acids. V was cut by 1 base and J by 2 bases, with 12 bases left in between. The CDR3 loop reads CASSQGYRSTYEQYF. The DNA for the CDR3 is TGCGCCAGCAGCCAAGGCTACAGGTCCACCTACGAGCAGTACTTC.

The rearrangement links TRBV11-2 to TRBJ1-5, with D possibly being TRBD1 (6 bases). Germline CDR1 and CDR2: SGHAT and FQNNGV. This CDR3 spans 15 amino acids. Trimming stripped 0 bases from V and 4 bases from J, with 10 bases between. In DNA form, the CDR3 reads TGTGCCAGCAGCTTAGATGGGGGGCTAAATCAGCCCCAGCATTTT. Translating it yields CASSLDGGLNQPQHF. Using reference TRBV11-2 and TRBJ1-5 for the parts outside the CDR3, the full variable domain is EAGVAQSPRYKIIEKRQSVAFWCNPISGHATLYWYQQILGQGPKLLIQFQNNGVVDDSQLPKDRFSAERLKGVDSTLKIQPAKLEDSAVYLCASSLDGGLNQPQHFGDGTRLSIL.

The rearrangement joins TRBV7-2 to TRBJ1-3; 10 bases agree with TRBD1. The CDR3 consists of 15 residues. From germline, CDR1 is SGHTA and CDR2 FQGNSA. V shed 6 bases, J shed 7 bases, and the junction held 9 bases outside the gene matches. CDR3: CASSRFRDRGNTIYF. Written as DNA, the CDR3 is TGTGCCAGCAGTCGATTCCGGGACAGGGGTAACACCATATATTTT.

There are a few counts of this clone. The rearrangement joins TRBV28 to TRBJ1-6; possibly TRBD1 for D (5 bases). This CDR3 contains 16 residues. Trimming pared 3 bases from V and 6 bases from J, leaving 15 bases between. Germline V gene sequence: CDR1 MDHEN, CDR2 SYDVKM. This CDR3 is CASSLGQGPTNSPLHF. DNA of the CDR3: TGTGCCAGCAGTTTGGGGCAGGGCCCTACTAATTCACCCCTCCACTTT.

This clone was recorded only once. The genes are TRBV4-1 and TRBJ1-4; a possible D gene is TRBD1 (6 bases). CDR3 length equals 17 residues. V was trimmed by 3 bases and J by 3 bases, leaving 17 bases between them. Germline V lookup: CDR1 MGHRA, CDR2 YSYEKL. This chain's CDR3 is CASSQFQGRQANEKLFF. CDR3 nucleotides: TGCGCCAGCAGCCAGTTCCAGGGGAGGCAAGCTAATGAAAAACTGTTTTTT.

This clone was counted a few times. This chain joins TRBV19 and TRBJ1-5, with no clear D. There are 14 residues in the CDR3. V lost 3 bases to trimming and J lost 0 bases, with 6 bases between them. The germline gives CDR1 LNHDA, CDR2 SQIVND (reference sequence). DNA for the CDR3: TGTGCCAGTAGTATCCTTCATAGCAATCAGCCCCAGCATTTT. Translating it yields CASSILHSNQPQHF.

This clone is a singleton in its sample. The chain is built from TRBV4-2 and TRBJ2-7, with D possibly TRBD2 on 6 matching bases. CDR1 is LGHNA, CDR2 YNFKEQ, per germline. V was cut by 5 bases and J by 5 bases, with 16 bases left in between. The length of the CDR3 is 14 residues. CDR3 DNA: TGTGCCAGCAGCTTGGGGACTGCGAAGGACGAGCAGTACTTC. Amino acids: CASSLGTAKDEQYF.

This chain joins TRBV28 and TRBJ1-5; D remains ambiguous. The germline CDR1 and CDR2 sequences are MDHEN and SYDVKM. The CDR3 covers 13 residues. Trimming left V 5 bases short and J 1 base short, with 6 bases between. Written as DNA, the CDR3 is TGTGCCAGCAGTCCACAGAGCAATCAGCCCCAGCATTTT. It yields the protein CASSPQSNQPQHF.

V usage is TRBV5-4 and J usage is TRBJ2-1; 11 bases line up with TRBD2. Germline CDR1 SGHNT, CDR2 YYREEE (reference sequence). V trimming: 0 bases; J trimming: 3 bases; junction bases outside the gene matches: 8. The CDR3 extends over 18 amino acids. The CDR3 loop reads CASSLGTSGSFNYNEQFF. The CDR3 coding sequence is TGTGCCAGCAGCTTGGGAACTAGCGGGAGCTTCAACTACAATGAGCAGTTCTTC.

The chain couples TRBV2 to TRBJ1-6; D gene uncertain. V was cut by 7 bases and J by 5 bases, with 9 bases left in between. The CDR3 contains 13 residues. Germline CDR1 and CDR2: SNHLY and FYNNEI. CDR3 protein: CASIDINNSPLHF. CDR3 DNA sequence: TGTGCCAGCATCGACATCAATAATTCACCCCTCCACTTT.

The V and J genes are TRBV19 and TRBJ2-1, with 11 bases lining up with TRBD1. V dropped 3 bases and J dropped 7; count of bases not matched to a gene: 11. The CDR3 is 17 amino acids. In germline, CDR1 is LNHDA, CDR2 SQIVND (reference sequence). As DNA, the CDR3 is TGTGCCAGTAGTATGGCCCCTGGACAGGGGGCAAGGAATGAGCAGTTCTTC. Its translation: CASSMAPGQGARNEQFF.

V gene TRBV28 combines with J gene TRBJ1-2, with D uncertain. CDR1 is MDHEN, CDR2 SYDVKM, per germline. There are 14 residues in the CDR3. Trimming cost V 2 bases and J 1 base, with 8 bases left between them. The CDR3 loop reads CASSLHTNNYGYTF. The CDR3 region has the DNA TGTGCCAGCAGTTTACACACGAATAACTATGGCTACACCTTC.

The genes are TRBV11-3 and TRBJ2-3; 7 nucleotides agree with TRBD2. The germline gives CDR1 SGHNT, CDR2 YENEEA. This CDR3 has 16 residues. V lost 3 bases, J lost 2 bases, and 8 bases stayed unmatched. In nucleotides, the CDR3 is TGTGCCAGCAGCTTCACCGGGGGGTTATACACAGATACGCAGTATTTT. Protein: CASSFTGGLYTDTQYF.

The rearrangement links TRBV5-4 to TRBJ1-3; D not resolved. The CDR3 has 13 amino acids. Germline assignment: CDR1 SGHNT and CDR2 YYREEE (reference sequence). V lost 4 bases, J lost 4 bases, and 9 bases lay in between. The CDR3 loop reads CASSQQSGNTIYF. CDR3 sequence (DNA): TGTGCCAGCAGCCAGCAGTCCGGAAACACCATATATTTT. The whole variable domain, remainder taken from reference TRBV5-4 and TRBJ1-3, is ETGVTQSPTHLIKTRGQQVTLRCSSQSGHNTVSWYQQALGQGPQFIFQYYREEENGRGNFPPRFSGLQFPNYSSELNVNALELDDSALYLCASSQQSGNTIYFGEGSWLTVV.

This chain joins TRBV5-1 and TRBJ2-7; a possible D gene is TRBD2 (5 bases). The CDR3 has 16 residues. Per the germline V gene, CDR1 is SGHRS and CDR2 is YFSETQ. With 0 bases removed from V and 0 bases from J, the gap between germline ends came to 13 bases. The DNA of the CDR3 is TGCGCCAGCAGCTTGGTAGCCGGGATCCCCTCCTACGAGCAGTACTTC. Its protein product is CASSLVAGIPSYEQYF.

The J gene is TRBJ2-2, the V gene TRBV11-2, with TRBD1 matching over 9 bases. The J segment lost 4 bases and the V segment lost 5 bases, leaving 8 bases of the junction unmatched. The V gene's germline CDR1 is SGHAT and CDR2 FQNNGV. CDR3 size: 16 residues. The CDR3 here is CASSPRTGVTTGELFF. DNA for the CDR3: TGTGCCAGCAGCCCCCGGACAGGGGTAACCACCGGGGAGCTGTTTTTT.

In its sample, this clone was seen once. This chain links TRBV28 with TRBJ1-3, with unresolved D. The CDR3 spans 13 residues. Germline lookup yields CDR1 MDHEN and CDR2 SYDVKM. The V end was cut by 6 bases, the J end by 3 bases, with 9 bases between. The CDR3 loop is CASRRGNGNTIYF. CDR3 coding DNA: TGTGCCAGCAGGAGAGGGAATGGAAACACCATATATTTT.

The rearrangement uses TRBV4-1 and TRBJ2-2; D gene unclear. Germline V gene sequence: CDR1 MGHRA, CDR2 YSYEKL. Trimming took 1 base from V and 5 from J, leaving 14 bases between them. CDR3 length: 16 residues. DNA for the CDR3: TGCGCCAGCAGCCAAGGCCGGGTCACATTAACCGGGGAGCTGTTTTTT. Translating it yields CASSQGRVTLTGELFF.

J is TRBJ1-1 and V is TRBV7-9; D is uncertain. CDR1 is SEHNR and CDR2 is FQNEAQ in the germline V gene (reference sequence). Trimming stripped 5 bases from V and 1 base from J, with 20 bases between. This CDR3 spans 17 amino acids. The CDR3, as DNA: TGTGCCAGCAGCCGCTTGCTGGCCCCCCAGAAGAACACTGAAGCTTTCTTT. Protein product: CASSRLLAPQKNTEAFF.

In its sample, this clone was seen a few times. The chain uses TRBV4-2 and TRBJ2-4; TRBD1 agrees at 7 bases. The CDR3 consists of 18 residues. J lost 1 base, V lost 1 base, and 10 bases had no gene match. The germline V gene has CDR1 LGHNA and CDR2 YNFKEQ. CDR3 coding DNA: TGTGCCAGCAGCCAAGGGGGGACAGCGGCTAGGGCCAAAAACATTCAGTACTTC. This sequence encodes CASSQGGTAARAKNIQYF.

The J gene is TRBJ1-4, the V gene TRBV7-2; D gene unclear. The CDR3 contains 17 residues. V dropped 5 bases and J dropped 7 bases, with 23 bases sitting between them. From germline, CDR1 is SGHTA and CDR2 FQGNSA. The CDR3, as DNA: TGTGCCAGCAGCGACTTTTCAGGAGGGCCCGCAACTGAAAAACTGTTTTTT. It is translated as CASSDFSGGPATEKLFF.